The 32 T cell receptor beta chains below come from one sample, sequenced in a study of cytomegalovirus exposure and HLA in healthy donors. PCR amplification relied on 60 Vbeta primers (plus 13 Jbeta primers). Sequencing was performed with immunoSEQ multiplex PCR; in TCRdb, only in-frame clones are kept and a portion is missing. The sample consists of some 170,000 clones, 60% to 75% of them appearing once. Sequences were obtained from PBMCs. The origin of the receptors is a woman aged 45-65 years in good health and CMV-seropositive.

The chain couples TRBV5-4 to TRBJ2-3; D may be TRBD2 (7 bases). CDR3 length: 14 residues. Germline assignment: CDR1 SGHNT and CDR2 YYREEE (reference sequence). Trimming left V 2 bases short and J 4 bases short, with 11 bases between. The CDR3 region has the DNA TGTGCCAGCAGCTTAGGGGGGGCCTCAGATACGCAGTATTTT. Its protein product is CASSLGGASDTQYF. Together with reference TRBV5-4 and TRBJ2-3, the CDR3 gives the full variable domain: ETGVTQSPTHLIKTRGQQVTLRCSSQSGHNTVSWYQQALGQGPQFIFQYYREEENGRGNFPPRFSGLQFPNYSSELNVNALELDDSALYLCASSLGGASDTQYFGPGTRLTVL.

This chain uses TRBV7-9 with TRBJ1-2; perhaps TRBD1 as D (6 bases). The ends were cut back, 1 base at V and 0 bases at J, with 12 bases in the middle. The germline CDR1 and CDR2 sequences are SEHNR and FQNEAQ (reference sequence). The CDR3 has 16 amino acids. In DNA form, the CDR3 reads TGTGCCAGCAGCTTAGGAGGCAGGGGAACTAACTATGGCTACACCTTC. Translating it yields CASSLGGRGTNYGYTF.

CDR3 nucleotide sequence: TGTGCCAGCACCCTTGGAGGGATCAGTTCACCCCTCCACTTT. This translates into CASTLGGISSPLHF. The chain is built from TRBV27 and TRBJ1-6; D is uncertain. From germline, CDR1 is MNHEY and CDR2 SMNVEV (reference sequence). The CDR3 extends over 14 amino acids. The germline V and J ends were trimmed by 7 bases and 9 bases, with 16 bases remaining between them.

This clone was recorded once. This chain connects TRBV9 to TRBJ1-1; 9 bases match TRBD1. This CDR3 is 13 amino acids long. Germline CDR1 reads SGDLS; CDR2 reads YYNGEE. With 4 bases clipped from V and 12 bases from J, the junction kept 10 bases outside the gene matches. The CDR3 loop is CASSTGTGRRTFF. The CDR3 DNA is TGTGCCAGCAGCACCGGGACAGGGAGACGGACTTTCTTT.

This chain joins TRBV9 and TRBJ2-5; 12 bases fit TRBD2. Germline V gene data show CDR1 as SGDLS and CDR2 as YYNGEE. The CDR3 runs to 17 residues. The ends lost 0 bases at V and 5 bases at J; junction bases unmatched: 8. The CDR3 is CASSVGASGGGMETQYF. The CDR3 DNA follows: TGTGCCAGCAGCGTAGGGGCTAGCGGGGGGGGCATGGAGACCCAGTACTTC.

This rearrangement joins TRBV5-1 to TRBJ2-7; D may be TRBD2 (5 bases). This CDR3 has 13 residues. CDR1 is SGHRS, CDR2 YFSETQ, per germline. V was clipped by 1 base and J by 5 bases, with 10 bases between them. The CDR3 sequence is CASSLPGSHEQYF. In DNA, the CDR3 is TGCGCCAGCAGCTTGCCGGGAAGCCACGAGCAGTACTTC.

The gene calls are TRBV7-9 and TRBJ2-5, with 9 bases aligning to TRBD1. The V segment lost 11 bases and the J segment 0 bases; nucleotides outside the gene matches: 7. This CDR3 has 14 amino acids. Germline CDR1 SEHNR, CDR2 FQNEAQ (reference sequence). The CDR3 region is CAGSGDRDQETQYF. The DNA of the CDR3 is TGTGCCGGAAGCGGGGACAGGGACCAAGAGACCCAGTACTTC. The complete variable domain, with remaining parts taken from reference TRBV7-9 and TRBJ2-5, reads DTGVSQNPRHKITKRGQNVTFRCDPISEHNRLYWYRQTLGQGPEFLTYFQNEAQLEKSRLLSDRFSAERPKGSFSTLEIQRTEQGDSAMYLCAGSGDRDQETQYFGPGTRLLVL.

The CDR3 here is CATSREWAQGNTIYF. In nucleotides, the CDR3 is TGTGCCACCAGCAGAGAGTGGGCTCAAGGAAACACCATATATTTT. The V call is TRBV15, the J call TRBJ1-3; D call uncertain. The CDR3 is made up of 15 amino acids. The ends were cut back, 0 bases at V and 4 bases at J, with 10 bases in the middle. CDR1 LNHNV and CDR2 YYDKDF come from the germline V gene (reference sequence).

The CDR3, as DNA: TGCGCCAGCAGCTTGAGTGAGAGCGGGGGGGCCGAGCAGTTCTTC. As protein: CASSLSESGGAEQFF. J is TRBJ2-1 and V is TRBV5-1, with 10 bases matching TRBD2. The CDR3 sequence is 15 residues long. The germline gives CDR1 SGHRS, CDR2 YFSETQ. V was clipped by 1 base and J by 10 bases; unmatched bases: 8.

The chain is built from TRBV19 and TRBJ1-6; D not certain. This CDR3 comprises 16 residues. Germline V gives CDR1 LNHDA, CDR2 SQIVND (reference sequence). V gave up 3 bases and J gave up 2 bases, with 11 bases separating them. The CDR3 nucleotides read TGTGCCAGTAGTATTGGTCGAGGGACCTATAATTCACCCCTCCACTTT. Protein: CASSIGRGTYNSPLHF.

This CDR3 is CASSLVPGQINQPQHF. The DNA for the CDR3 is TGCGCCAGCAGCCTGGTCCCGGGACAGATCAATCAGCCCCAGCATTTT. The gene calls are TRBV5-1 and TRBJ1-5; 7 nucleotides line up with TRBD1. The ends lost 4 bases at V and 3 bases at J; junction bases unmatched: 10. The germline V gene encodes CDR1 SGHRS and CDR2 YFSETQ. The CDR3 is 16 residues long.

The gene calls are TRBV6-1 and TRBJ1-6; D remains unclear. The CDR3 is 13 residues long. Germline CDR1 and CDR2: MNHNS and SASEGT. Trimming cost V 2 bases and J 13 bases, with 12 bases left between them. CDR3 in amino acids: CASSESPGGPLHF. The CDR3 DNA follows: TGTGCCAGCAGTGAAAGTCCGGGAGGCCCCCTCCACTTT.

The chain employs TRBV28 and TRBJ2-3; possibly TRBD2 for D (5 bases). This CDR3 is built from 17 residues. V was pared by 5 bases and J by 0 bases, with 18 bases between. Germline-derived CDR1 and CDR2 are MDHEN and SYDVKM. The DNA of the CDR3 is TGTGCCAGCAGTCCTCAAGGACTGGGAACTAGCACAGATACGCAGTATTTT. It yields the protein CASSPQGLGTSTDTQYF.

V gene TRBV6-5 combines with J gene TRBJ1-1; the D is unclear. This CDR3 has 13 amino acids. Germline loops: CDR1 MNHEY, CDR2 SVGAGI. The V end lost 3 bases, the J end lost 1 base, and 6 bases lay between the germline ends. DNA of the CDR3: TGTGCCAGCAGTTATGAGTGGAACACTGAAGCTTTCTTT. It specifies CASSYEWNTEAFF.

The J gene is TRBJ2-5, the V gene TRBV6-5; a possible D gene is TRBD1 (5 bases). Gene TRBJ2-7 matches the end of the DNA better, so the J call may be wrong. The CDR3 has 13 residues. Germline CDR1 MNHEY, CDR2 SVGAGI. The CDR3 DNA is TGTGCCAGCAGTAAGACAGAATTCTACGAGCAGTACTTC. Its protein product is CASSKTEFYEQYF.

There are a few counts of this clone. The chain uses TRBV29-1 and TRBJ2-1; the D gene is possibly TRBD1 (5 bases). The germline CDR1 and CDR2 sequences are SQVTM and ANQGSEA. The CDR3 runs to 13 residues. V was trimmed by 4 bases and J by 12 bases, leaving 19 bases between them. The CDR3 DNA follows: TGCAGCGTTGGGGGTGGCAGGGCCAAAGGGCAGTTCTTC. As protein: CSVGGGRAKGQFF.

On this clone itself: Because it lacks the conserved phenylalanine or tryptophan at the end, this CDR3 is likely a read error. The chain combines TRBV2 with TRBJ2-3; 8 bases match TRBD1. V lost 8 bases to trimming and J lost 5 bases; unmatched junction nucleotides: 12. Germline CDR1 SNHLY, CDR2 FYNNEI. The CDR3 totals 15 residues. DNA for the CDR3: TGTGCCAGCGGAATTGCAGGGGGCGAGGGAGATACGCAGTATTCT. Residues: CASGIAGGEGDTQYS.

V and J are TRBV5-1 and TRBJ2-5; 7 bases match TRBD1. The DNA end lines up better with TRBJ2-7; the J call may be wrong. Germline V lookup: CDR1 SGHRS, CDR2 YFSETQ. CDR3 length equals 14 residues. This CDR3 reads CASRMGQLSYEQYF. CDR3 sequence (DNA): TGCGCCAGCAGGATGGGACAGCTCTCCTACGAGCAGTACTTC.

The chain combines TRBV6-1 with TRBJ2-5; no firm D call. The J call is doubtful: the DNA matches TRBJ2-7 better. This CDR3 spans 13 amino acids. Germline CDR1 is MNHNS and CDR2 is SASEGT. The CDR3 spells CASRRSGDYEQYF. The CDR3 DNA is TGTGCCAGCAGACGGAGTGGGGACTACGAGCAGTACTTC.

The rearrangement links TRBV29-1 to TRBJ1-6; 8 bases line up with TRBD1. Germline trimming cut 6 bases from V and 8 bases from J; bases unmatched to any gene: 6. The CDR3 has 13 amino acids. From germline, CDR1 is SQVTM and CDR2 ANQGSEA. The CDR3 protein is CSVQDRGDSPLHF. The CDR3 region has the DNA TGCAGCGTACAAGACAGGGGTGATTCACCCCTCCACTTT.

V and J are TRBV6-5 and TRBJ2-2, with D perhaps matching TRBD2 (6 bases). This CDR3 region has 16 residues. Germline V CDR1 and CDR2: MNHEY, SVGAGI. V was clipped by 0 bases and J by 2 bases, with 10 bases between them. The CDR3 loop reads CASSYSEGGNTGELFF. The CDR3 nucleotides read TGTGCCAGCAGTTACTCGGAGGGTGGAAACACCGGGGAGCTGTTTTTT.

This sequence joins TRBV5-6 and TRBJ1-2; perhaps TRBD1 as D (6 bases). The CDR3 is made up of 18 amino acids. Trimming shortened V by 0 bases and J by 0 bases, and 18 bases separated the two germline ends. Germline V gene lookup returns CDR1 SGHDT and CDR2 YYEEEE. This CDR3 reads CASSLELVRGQPNYGYTF. Here the CDR3 DNA reads TGTGCCAGCAGCTTGGAATTAGTCCGTGGACAGCCTAACTATGGCTACACCTTC.

The rearrangement uses TRBV5-4 and TRBJ2-2; the D gene is possibly TRBD2 (6 bases). The CDR3 consists of 15 residues. Germline V CDR1 and CDR2: SGHNT, YYREEE (reference sequence). Trimming took off 0 bases at V and 3 bases at J, with 9 bases between the two ends. As DNA, the CDR3 is TGTGCCAGCAGCTTGGGCGGGGAGTACACCGGGGAGCTGTTTTTT. Protein: CASSLGGEYTGELFF.

The V and J genes are TRBV9 and TRBJ2-7; D might be TRBD1 (6 bases). Trimming pared 4 bases from V and 0 bases from J, leaving 14 bases between. The CDR3 spans 15 residues. Germline loops: CDR1 SGDLS, CDR2 YYNGEE. The CDR3 region is CASSRGGVGSYEQYF. In DNA form, the CDR3 reads TGTGCCAGCAGCAGAGGGGGAGTGGGCTCCTACGAGCAGTACTTC.

This clone was observed once. The rearrangement links TRBV6-4 to TRBJ2-2, with 8 bases matching TRBD1. With 6 bases clipped from V and 6 bases from J, the junction kept 3 bases outside the gene matches. The CDR3 runs 13 residues. Germline V gene sequence: CDR1 MRHNA, CDR2 SNTAGT. CDR3 sequence: CASSRGPAGELFF. DNA of the CDR3: TGTGCCAGCAGCAGGGGGCCCGCCGGGGAGCTGTTTTTT.

The count of this clone is one. The rearrangement joins TRBV2 to TRBJ2-5; D may be TRBD2 (7 bases). Trimming took 5 bases from V and 5 from J, leaving 18 bases between them. The CDR3 totals 15 residues. From germline, CDR1 is SNHLY and CDR2 FYNNEI. CDR3 loop: CASSPSGGAMETQYF. For the CDR3, the DNA is TGTGCCAGCAGTCCTTCTGGGGGGGCAATGGAGACCCAGTACTTC.

This chain links TRBV5-6 with TRBJ2-1; TRBD1 is a possible D gene (6 bases). The CDR3 has 18 residues. Trimming pared 5 bases from V and 7 bases from J, leaving 28 bases between. The V gene's germline CDR1 is SGHDT and CDR2 YYEEEE. The CDR3 here is CASSPLWGRQVKGNEQFF. The CDR3 DNA reads as TGTGCCAGCAGTCCGCTTTGGGGACGACAGGTAAAGGGTAATGAGCAGTTCTTC.

The genes are TRBV7-9 and TRBJ2-7, with 10 bases matching TRBD1. Germline V gene data show CDR1 as SEHNR and CDR2 as FQNEAQ (reference sequence). The CDR3 contains 14 residues. V shed 5 bases, J shed 3 bases, and the junction held 4 bases outside the gene matches. This CDR3 reads CASSLGQGNYEQYF. The CDR3 bases are TGTGCCAGCAGCCTGGGACAGGGGAACTACGAGCAGTACTTC. The full variable domain, rest sourced from reference TRBV7-9 and TRBJ2-7, is DTGVSQNPRHKITKRGQNVTFRCDPISEHNRLYWYRQTLGQGPEFLTYFQNEAQLEKSRLLSDRFSAERPKGSFSTLEIQRTEQGDSAMYLCASSLGQGNYEQYFGPGTRLTVT.

The chain joins TRBV6-6 to TRBJ1-5, with 7 bases lining up with TRBD1. The CDR3 is 14 amino acids. Germline trimming cut 7 bases from V and 5 bases from J; bases unmatched to any gene: 8. Germline CDR1 MNHNY, CDR2 SVGAGI (reference sequence). The CDR3 coding sequence is TGTGCCAGCACGGGTAGGGGGCAGGATCAGCCCCAGCATTTT. This sequence encodes CASTGRGQDQPQHF.

This chain uses TRBV5-6 with TRBJ1-2; no firm D call. Trimming removed 7 bases from V and 3 bases from J, with 10 bases in between. This CDR3 has 12 amino acids. From germline, CDR1 is SGHDT and CDR2 YYEEEE. The CDR3 sequence: CASGIRDYGYTF. The CDR3 DNA is TGTGCCAGCGGTATCCGGGACTATGGCTACACCTTC.

This chain links TRBV5-4 with TRBJ2-4; TRBD2 agrees at 7 bases. The germline gives CDR1 SGHNT, CDR2 YYREEE (reference sequence). The CDR3 runs to 14 residues. V shed 3 bases and J 9 bases; nucleotides not matched to a gene: 9. As DNA, the CDR3 is TGTGCCAGCAGCTCGGGGGACGAGCGGGGCATTCAGTACTTC. It codes for CASSSGDERGIQYF. The full variable domain, completed using reference TRBV5-4 and TRBJ2-4, is ETGVTQSPTHLIKTRGQQVTLRCSSQSGHNTVSWYQQALGQGPQFIFQYYREEENGRGNFPPRFSGLQFPNYSSELNVNALELDDSALYLCASSSGDERGIQYFGAGTRLSVL.

The chain has TRBV6-5 and TRBJ1-1; 7 bases are shared with TRBD1. The CDR3 has 15 residues. Germline assignment: CDR1 MNHEY and CDR2 SVGAGI. Trimming cost V 5 bases and J 0 bases; bases outside gene matches: 6. The CDR3 DNA sequence: TGTGCCAGCAGTCCGCGACAGGGATTGAACACTGAAGCTTTCTTT. Its protein product is CASSPRQGLNTEAFF.